These 6 T cell receptor beta chains came from one sample sequenced in a study of Ad26.COV2.S vaccination and SARS-CoV-2 variants. Using immunoSEQ multiplex PCR, the repertoire was profiled, and TCRdb retains in-frame clones only, with some absent. The data show some 640,000 clones, around 90% seen once. The treatment here: roughly 19 received Ad26.COV2.S at low or high dose, single or two shots; roughly five received placebo; per-sample allocation not given. Day 63 after the first injection of vaccine or placebo was the sampling time. Sample: peripheral blood, taken in a trial of Ad26.COV2.S vaccine versus placebo. The receptor source for this set is a person between 18 and 65 years old who received the Ad26.COV2.S COVID-19 vaccine or a placebo.

On this clone itself: Other DNA sequences in the same sample also yield this CDR3. This chain links TRBV27 with TRBJ1-1; D is ambiguous. The CDR3 is made up of 15 amino acids. Germline V gene lookup returns CDR1 MNHEY and CDR2 SMNVEV (reference sequence). The ends were cut back, 0 bases at V and 0 bases at J, with 8 bases in the middle. The CDR3 sequence: CASSLSRTVNTEAFF. DNA of the CDR3: TGTGCCAGCAGTTTATCAAGGACGGTGAACACTGAAGCTTTCTTT.

CDR3 region: CASSHTGQPTEAFF. Written as DNA, the CDR3 is TGTGCCAGCAGCCACACGGGGCAGCCTACTGAAGCTTTCTTT. J is TRBJ1-1 and V is TRBV14, with D possibly TRBD1 on 5 matching bases. There are 14 residues in the CDR3. Trimming removed 3 bases at V and 5 bases at J, with 13 bases between. Germline CDR1 is SGHDN and CDR2 is FVKESK.

The V gene is TRBV18, the J gene TRBJ2-7; maybe TRBD2 (6 bases). The CDR3 runs 14 residues. Germline V lookup: CDR1 KGHSH, CDR2 LQKENI. V lost 6 bases and J 1 base, leaving 13 bases between the germline ends. CDR3 nucleotides: TGTGCCAGCTCCTCGGGAGCAGGATCCTACGAGCAGTACTTC. This encodes CASSSGAGSYEQYF. The variable domain in full, completed from reference TRBV18 and TRBJ2-7, reads NAGVMQNPRHLVRRRGQEARLRCSPMKGHSHVYWYRQLPEEGLKFMVYLQKENIIDESGMPKERFSAEFPKEGPSILRIQQVVRGDSAAYFCASSSGAGSYEQYFGPGTRLTVT.

This rearrangement joins TRBV4-2 to TRBJ1-6; 7 bases line up with TRBD1. Trimming removed 1 base from V and 7 bases from J; junction bases left unmatched: 4. The germline V gene has CDR1 LGHNA and CDR2 YNFKEQ. This CDR3 contains 15 residues. CDR3 loop: CASSQVGQDNSPLHF. DNA of the CDR3: TGTGCCAGCAGCCAAGTAGGACAGGACAATTCACCCCTCCACTTT.

V usage is TRBV4-2 and J usage is TRBJ2-7, with 8 bases that match TRBD2. V shed 0 bases and J 9 bases; nucleotides not matched to a gene: 13. The germline V gene encodes CDR1 LGHNA and CDR2 YNFKEQ. The CDR3 runs 16 residues. The CDR3 DNA reads TGTGCCAGCAGCCAAGATGGGGGCCTAGCGGGCCCAGGGCAGTACTTC. Encoded protein: CASSQDGGLAGPGQYF.

The genes are TRBV6-1 and TRBJ1-1; a weak D match, TRBD1 (6 bases). Germline V CDR1 and CDR2: MNHNS, SASEGT. The V and J ends lost 0 bases and 5 bases respectively, with 13 bases between them. The CDR3 is 15 amino acids. The DNA for the CDR3 is TGTGCCAGCAGTGAAGCGGAGGGAAGGGGGACTGAAGCTTTCTTT. Translation gives CASSEAEGRGTEAFF.